Listed here are 20 T cell receptor beta chains from one sample, sequenced in a study of T cell responses to AZD1222 COVID-19 vaccine. Generated by immunoSEQ multiplex PCR, the TCRdb table keeps only in-frame clones and is missing some. The table includes roughly 30,000 clones, around three quarters detected once. The sequences come from peripheral blood, collected 28 days after the second AZD1222 dose. These receptors all come from an adult who received the AZD1222 COVID-19 vaccine.

The chain employs TRBV5-1 and TRBJ1-1; TRBD1 matches at 7 bases. The J segment lost 5 bases and the V segment lost 3 bases, leaving 16 bases of the junction unmatched. This CDR3 has 17 residues. Germline CDR1 SGHRS, CDR2 YFSETQ. CDR3 DNA sequence: TGCGCCAGCAGCTGGGCCGGGAAGAAAACAGGGGAGACTGAAGCTTTCTTT. Translating it yields CASSWAGKKTGETEAFF.

In this sample, this clone is medium-sized. The rearrangement uses TRBV6-4 and TRBJ1-1; 9 positions match TRBD1. The CDR3 length is 18 residues. Germline V gives CDR1 MRHNA, CDR2 SNTAGT. With V trimmed by 2 bases and J by 4 bases, 14 bases remained unmatched. This CDR3 reads CASSDPKDRGAWFTEAFF. The CDR3 DNA is TGTGCCAGCAGTGACCCGAAGGACAGGGGCGCTTGGTTCACTGAAGCTTTCTTT.

This chain links TRBV9 with TRBJ2-3; 9 nucleotides agree with TRBD1. This CDR3 spans 14 amino acids. The V segment lost 6 bases and the J segment 3 bases; nucleotides outside the gene matches: 5. Germline CDR1 SGDLS, CDR2 YYNGEE. The CDR3 DNA reads as TGTGCCAGCACCAGGGACAGGGAGACAGATACGCAGTATTTT. As protein: CASTRDRETDTQYF.

This chain joins TRBV5-1 and TRBJ1-4; maybe TRBD1 (5 bases). This CDR3 region has 16 residues. V lost 5 bases, J lost 7 bases, and 21 bases lay in between. Germline V CDR1 and CDR2: SGHRS, YFSETQ. The CDR3 protein is CASRGTYWGSGEKLFF. The DNA for the CDR3 is TGCGCCAGCAGGGGGACGTACTGGGGGTCAGGTGAAAAACTGTTTTTT.

The chain combines TRBV24-1 with TRBJ2-3, with a possible D match to TRBD2 (7 bases). The CDR3 sequence is 16 residues long. CDR1 KGHDR and CDR2 SFDVKD come from the germline V gene. Trimming shortened V by 5 bases and J by 6 bases, and 20 bases separated the two germline ends. CDR3 DNA sequence: TGTGCCACCAGTGCCCGCCGAAGGGGGAGGGATGATACGCAGTATTTT. It specifies CATSARRRGRDDTQYF.

The CDR3 DNA is TGCAGCGTGAACCATCGGACAGGAACTGAAGCTTTCTTT. Amino acids: CSVNHRTGTEAFF. The rearrangement links TRBV29-1 to TRBJ1-1; 7 nucleotides align to TRBD1. CDR1 and CDR2 from the germline V gene are SQVTM and ANQGSEA. J gave up 5 bases and V 6 bases, and 9 bases lay outside the gene matches. The CDR3 contains 13 residues.

The CDR3: CASSKGGTGRYNQPQHF. DNA for the CDR3: TGTGCCAGTAGTAAAGGGGGGACAGGGCGTTACAATCAGCCCCAGCATTTT. The chain couples TRBV19 to TRBJ1-5, with TRBD1 matching over 9 bases. After removal of 4 bases from V and 3 bases from J, the junction contained 10 bases not matched to a gene. The CDR3 sequence is 17 residues long. CDR1 and CDR2 from the germline V gene are LNHDA and SQIVND (reference sequence).

J is TRBJ1-4 and V is TRBV21-1; the table's D gene call, TRBD1, was not cross checked with the DNA. TRBV21-1 is a pseudogene. There are 14 residues in the CDR3. Here the CDR3 DNA reads TGTGCCAGCAGCAAACAGGGGGCTCATGAAAAACTGTTTTTT. Residues: CASSKQGAHEKLFF.

The rearrangement links TRBV29-1 to TRBJ2-1, with 9 nucleotides matching TRBD1. The J segment lost 5 bases and the V segment lost 6 bases, leaving 5 bases of the junction unmatched. Germline CDR1 is SQVTM and CDR2 is ANQGSEA. CDR3 length equals 13 residues. CDR3 DNA sequence: TGCAGCGTCGCCCGGGACAGGGACAATGAGCAGTTCTTC. Residues: CSVARDRDNEQFF.

The chain has TRBV5-1 and TRBJ2-6, with a tentative D call TRBD1 (5 bases). This CDR3 has 17 residues. Germline lookup yields CDR1 SGHRS and CDR2 YFSETQ. V lost 4 bases and J 0 bases, leaving 14 bases between the germline ends. This CDR3 is CASSPLTAHSGANVLTF. DNA for the CDR3: TGCGCCAGCAGCCCACTGACAGCTCACTCTGGGGCCAACGTCCTGACTTTC.

The gene calls are TRBV7-6 and TRBJ1-5; 11 bases match TRBD1. The junction had 9 bases not matched to a gene; V was cut back by 5 bases and J by 0 bases. Germline loops: CDR1 SGHVS, CDR2 FNYEAQ. This CDR3 comprises 18 residues. This chain's CDR3 is CASSPQGTGGNSNQPQHF. CDR3 nucleotides: TGTGCCAGCAGCCCACAGGGGACAGGGGGAAATAGCAATCAGCCCCAGCATTTT.

This chain uses TRBV9 with TRBJ1-1; no definite D call. This CDR3 spans 12 amino acids. V lost 0 bases, J lost 10 bases, and 10 bases lay in between. Germline V lookup: CDR1 SGDLS, CDR2 YYNGEE. The CDR3 spells CASSVAARGAFF. CDR3 nucleotide sequence: TGTGCCAGCAGCGTAGCGGCCCGAGGAGCTTTCTTT.

The V call is TRBV11-2, the J call TRBJ2-5, with no clear D. Per the germline V gene, CDR1 is SGHAT and CDR2 is FQNNGV. The CDR3 is 14 residues long. V gave up 1 base and J gave up 5 bases, with 11 bases separating them. CDR3 sequence (DNA): TGTGCCAGCAGCTTAGCCACAATGGGGGAGACCCAGTACTTC. Translated: CASSLATMGETQYF.

The rearrangement links TRBV7-9 to TRBJ2-2, with D perhaps TRBD2 (6 bases). CDR1 and CDR2 (germline): SEHNR, FQNEAQ (reference sequence). Trimming pared 1 base from V and 5 bases from J, leaving 20 bases between. This CDR3 is 18 amino acids long. The CDR3 loop reads CASSLVSSLGDSTGELFF. The CDR3 coding sequence is TGTGCCAGCAGCTTAGTCAGCTCTCTCGGGGACTCTACCGGGGAGCTGTTTTTT.

The genes are TRBV6-5 and TRBJ1-2; D unresolved. The CDR3 covers 12 residues. Trimming cost V 5 bases and J 2 bases, with 6 bases left between them. Germline assignment: CDR1 MNHEY and CDR2 SVGAGI. CDR3 nucleotides: TGTGCCAGCAGTCCCCACAACTATGGCTACACCTTC. Protein product: CASSPHNYGYTF.

This rearrangement joins TRBV28 to TRBJ2-1; 9 positions match TRBD1. CDR3 length: 15 amino acids. Trimming cost V 1 base and J 7 bases; bases outside gene matches: 5. Germline CDR1 MDHEN, CDR2 SYDVKM. CDR3 loop: CASSLSGTGKNEQFF. CDR3 sequence (DNA): TGTGCCAGCAGTTTATCCGGGACAGGGAAAAATGAGCAGTTCTTC.

The CDR3 DNA reads as TGTGCCGCTGCAAGGGGACCTTCCTACGAGCAGTACGTC. Translating it yields CAAARGPSYEQYV. The chain has TRBV6-5 and TRBJ2-7; the D gene could be TRBD1 or TRBD2 (5 bases each). CDR3 length: 13 amino acids. V was cut by 11 bases and J by 1 base, with 15 bases left in between. Germline CDR1 is MNHEY and CDR2 is SVGAGI.

The chain has TRBV7-2 and TRBJ2-1; tentative D call: TRBD2 (5 bases). Trimming removed 1 base from V and 5 bases from J, with 12 bases in between. CDR1 SGHTA and CDR2 FQGNSA come from the germline V gene. The CDR3 extends over 15 amino acids. The CDR3 loop is CASSLERAGNNEQFF. CDR3 nucleotide sequence: TGTGCCAGCAGCTTAGAGAGGGCCGGAAACAATGAGCAGTTCTTC.

The chain links TRBV12-3 or TRBV12-4 to TRBJ1-2; D remains ambiguous. This CDR3 is built from 13 residues. Trimming removed 3 bases from V and 6 bases from J, with 11 bases in between. CDR3 DNA sequence: TGTGCCAGCAGTTTTCAGTTAACTGATGGCTACACCTTC. Encoded protein: CASSFQLTDGYTF.

This chain connects TRBV5-8 to TRBJ1-3; the match to TRBD1 covers 8 bases. J lost 4 bases, V lost 3 bases, and 3 bases had no gene match. This CDR3 contains 14 residues. Germline assignment: CDR1 SGHTS and CDR2 YDEGEE. Here the CDR3 DNA reads TGTGCCAGCAGCTACAACAGGGGGGGAAACACCATATATTTT. This sequence encodes CASSYNRGGNTIYF.